The entry below gives a single TCR beta chain sequence along with its context. What it binds is unknown. This sample stems from a study of shared clonotypes between healthy human individuals. Memory CD4+ cells were the fraction left after CD45RA+ naive selection. Each replicate PCR on the sorted subsets used 150 to 200 ng DNA (roughly 32,000 T cell genomes). The method was immunoSEQ multiplex PCR; TCRdb's version includes in-frame clones alone and lacks a portion of them. The sample yields a few million clones, roughly 95% seen once. General study results and limits: Clonotypes that were shared across a few donors made up approximately 5.1% of naive CD4 clonotypes.

The V gene's germline CDR1 is MDHEN and CDR2 SYDVKM. Between the trimmed V and J ends, which lost 6 bases and 2 bases, there was a span of 14 bases. The CDR3 has 15 residues. Source material: naive CD4+ T cells sorted from blood. As to subset: CD45RA+ positively selected. The chain recombines TRBV28 with TRBJ1-5, with a weak D call TRBD1 (6 bases). The receptor comes from a man younger than 30 in good health. CDR3 sequence reads: CASSPGGLGNQPQHF. For the CDR3, the DNA is TGTGCCAGCAGCCCCGGGGGGCTTGGCAATCAGCCCCAGCATTTT.